The 22 T cell receptor beta chains reported below all come from one sample, sequenced in a study of T cell repertoires in cytomegalovirus infection. One entry per CDR3 protein results from TCRdb running MiXCR on the reads. The profile covers fewer than 1,000,000 distinct CDR3 sequences, with around 32% appearing a single time and roughly 13% taken by the ten largest. No cognate antigen is known for these TCRs. The sample was cultured CD8+ T cells from PBMCs, taken from culture after CMV antigen stimulation. These receptors were taken from a human donor in good health (CMV status not recorded). Some clones in this sample may be carry-over from other donors' samples.

The chain carries TRBV19 and TRBJ2-1; D may correspond to TRBD1 or TRBD2 (5 bases each). V lost 6 bases and J 9 bases, leaving 24 bases between the germline ends. The CDR3 is 16 residues long. Germline V CDR1 and CDR2: LNHDA, SQIVND (reference sequence). CDR3 amino acids: CASRVGKPGPWREQFF. DNA of the CDR3: TGTGCCAGTAGGGTGGGGAAGCCGGGACCATGGCGTGAGCAGTTCTTC.

This chain joins TRBV7-9 and TRBJ2-3, with D maybe TRBD1 (5 bases). The CDR3 length is 16 residues. CDR1 is SEHNR and CDR2 is FQNEAQ in the germline V gene (reference sequence). The ends were cut back, 5 bases at V and 6 bases at J, with 21 bases in the middle. Here the CDR3 reads CASSQFVGQGIDTQYF. In DNA, the CDR3 is TGTGCCAGCAGCCAATTTGTTGGGCAGGGTATCGATACGCAGTATTTT.

This clonotype was observed a few times. This chain joins TRBV7-9 and TRBJ2-7; D unresolved. Trimming removed 5 bases at V and 4 bases at J, with 18 bases between. This CDR3 spans 15 amino acids. CDR1 SEHNR and CDR2 FQNEAQ come from the germline V gene (reference sequence). The CDR3 DNA follows: TGTGCCAGCAGCCCACTAATCGGCACATTATACGAGCAGTACTTC. This sequence encodes CASSPLIGTLYEQYF. Drawing the rest from reference TRBV7-9 and TRBJ2-7, the complete variable domain is DTGVSQNPRHKITKRGQNVTFRCDPISEHNRLYWYRQTLGQGPEFLTYFQNEAQLEKSRLLSDRFSAERPKGSFSTLEIQRTEQGDSAMYLCASSPLIGTLYEQYFGPGTRLTVT.

The rearrangement links TRBV19 to TRBJ2-2; tentative D call: TRBD2 (6 bases). Germline CDR1 reads LNHDA; CDR2 reads SQIVND (reference sequence). The CDR3 loop spans 14 amino acids. Deletions cut 5 bases from V and 3 bases from J, with 10 bases between. The CDR3 here is CASSPREYTGELFF. The CDR3 DNA is TGTGCCAGTAGTCCTCGGGAGTACACCGGGGAGCTGTTTTTT.

This clonotype was observed a few times. The rearrangement links TRBV6-1 to TRBJ1-1, with a tentative D call TRBD1 (6 bases). This CDR3 has 16 residues. The ends were cut back, 2 bases at V and 0 bases at J, with 13 bases in the middle. CDR1 is MNHNS and CDR2 is SASEGT in the germline V gene. The DNA of the CDR3 is TGTGCCAGCAGTGAAATTCCGGGGGCCATGAACACTGAAGCTTTCTTT. It encodes CASSEIPGAMNTEAFF.

The chain employs TRBV15 and TRBJ1-2; a possible D gene is TRBD1 (6 bases). CDR1 LNHNV and CDR2 YYDKDF come from the germline V gene (reference sequence). Deletions cut 9 bases from V and 3 bases from J, with 23 bases between. The length of the CDR3 is 16 residues. CDR3 in amino acids: CATWGGGSFSDYGYTF. The CDR3 nucleotides read TGTGCCACTTGGGGTGGGGGCAGCTTTTCTGACTATGGCTACACCTTC. The variable domain in full, completed from reference TRBV15 and TRBJ1-2, reads DAMVIQNPRYQVTQFGKPVTLSCSQTLNHNVMYWYQQKSSQAPKLLFHYYDKDFNNEADTPDNFQSRRPNTSFCFLDIRSPGLGDTAMYLCATWGGGSFSDYGYTFGSGTRLTVV.

The chain employs TRBV6-5 and TRBJ1-2; 8 bases fit TRBD1. The CDR3 sequence is 13 residues long. Unmatched junction bases numbered 2, after V lost 2 bases and J lost 6 bases. Per the germline V gene, CDR1 is MNHEY and CDR2 is SVGAGI. CDR3 region: CASSYGTGHGYTF. For the CDR3, the DNA is TGTGCCAGCAGTTACGGGACAGGCCATGGCTACACCTTC.

J is TRBJ2-3 and V is TRBV6-2 or TRBV6-3, with TRBD2 matching 8 bases. Trimming cost V 0 bases and J 5 bases; bases outside gene matches: 7. The length of the CDR3 is 16 residues. CDR1 and CDR2 (germline): MNHEY, SVGEGT. CDR3 sequence (DNA): TGTGCCAGCAGTTACTCGCAACGGGGGGGAGGAGATACGCAGTATTTT. Protein sequence: CASSYSQRGGGDTQYF.

The chain uses TRBV6-2 or TRBV6-3 and TRBJ1-1; a weak D match, TRBD1 (6 bases). Germline V lookup: CDR1 MNHEY, CDR2 SVGEGT. The length of the CDR3 is 15 residues. Trimming stripped 5 bases from V and 2 bases from J, with 15 bases between. This CDR3 is CASSDPRTDNTEAFF. The CDR3 coding sequence is TGTGCCAGCAGTGACCCCCGGACAGACAACACTGAAGCTTTCTTT.

This chain connects TRBV27 to TRBJ1-6; D possibly corresponds to TRBD1 (6 bases). CDR1 and CDR2 from the germline V gene are MNHEY and SMNVEV (reference sequence). V lost 4 bases to trimming and J lost 4 bases, with 20 bases between them. The CDR3 is 18 residues long. The CDR3 DNA reads as TGTGCCAGCAGTTCTTTATGGGGGCCGGATCATTATAATTCACCCCTCCACTTT. It specifies CASSSLWGPDHYNSPLHF.

This clonotype has just a few counts. The chain uses TRBV19 and TRBJ2-1, with D maybe TRBD2 (7 bases). Trimming shortened V by 5 bases and J by 2 bases, and 13 bases separated the two germline ends. In germline, CDR1 is LNHDA, CDR2 SQIVND (reference sequence). This CDR3 region has 15 residues. This CDR3 reads CASSVKGGAYNEQFF. Here the CDR3 DNA reads TGTGCCAGTAGTGTCAAGGGGGGGGCCTACAATGAGCAGTTCTTC.

The V call is TRBV5-1, the J call TRBJ2-1, with D perhaps matching TRBD2 (7 bases). The germline V gene has CDR1 SGHRS and CDR2 YFSETQ. The CDR3 has 14 amino acids. V dropped 2 bases and J dropped 7 bases, with 13 bases sitting between them. The CDR3 protein is CASSLKGGANEQFF. The CDR3 nucleotides are TGCGCCAGCAGCTTAAAAGGGGGGGCTAATGAGCAGTTCTTC.

Only a few counts were recorded for this clonotype. V gene TRBV5-8 combines with J gene TRBJ2-7; no reliable D call. The V gene's germline CDR1 is SGHTS and CDR2 YDEGEE. The length of the CDR3 is 17 residues. Trimming stripped 0 bases from V and 4 bases from J, with 20 bases between. CDR3: CASSLVGSWPPPYEQYF. The CDR3 DNA is TGTGCCAGCAGCTTGGTGGGATCTTGGCCCCCTCCTTACGAGCAGTACTTC. Together with reference TRBV5-8 and TRBJ2-7, the CDR3 gives the full variable domain: EAGVTQSPTHLIKTRGQQATLRCSPISGHTSVYWYQQALGLGLQFLLWYDEGEERNRGNFPPRFSGRQFPNYSSELNVNALELEDSALYLCASSLVGSWPPPYEQYFGPGTRLTVT.

This chain joins TRBV7-6 and TRBJ2-2; 8 nucleotides align to TRBD1. The CDR3 runs to 19 residues. Germline CDR1 SGHVS, CDR2 FNYEAQ. V shed 4 bases and J 7 bases; nucleotides not matched to a gene: 20. The CDR3 loop is CASSCPPRGQGACDGELFF. The CDR3 region has the DNA TGTGCCAGCAGCTGCCCGCCGAGAGGGCAGGGGGCTTGTGACGGGGAGCTGTTTTTT.

The chain uses TRBV9 and TRBJ2-1; D perhaps matches TRBD1 (6 bases). The CDR3 consists of 15 residues. V was shortened by 0 bases and J by 2 bases, with 9 bases between the two germline ends. CDR1 is SGDLS, CDR2 YYNGEE, per germline. CDR3: CASSVEDSAYNEQFF. The CDR3 region has the DNA TGTGCCAGCAGCGTAGAGGACAGCGCCTACAATGAGCAGTTCTTC.

The V gene is TRBV6-1, the J gene TRBJ1-6, with D perhaps TRBD1 (5 bases). Per germline, CDR1 MNHNS and CDR2 SASEGT. The CDR3 contains 19 residues. V was cut by 2 bases and J by 0 bases, with 17 bases left in between. CDR3 residues: CASSELGARISSYNSPLHF. DNA for the CDR3: TGTGCCAGCAGTGAACTAGGGGCTCGAATTAGCTCCTATAATTCACCCCTCCACTTT.

The genes are TRBV23-1 and TRBJ1-4, with TRBD1 as a possible D gene (6 bases). TRBV23-1 falls under the ORF class, with uncertain function. The CDR3 extends over 20 amino acids. V was pared by 2 bases and J by 0 bases, with 22 bases between. DNA of the CDR3: TGCGCCAGCAGTCAACCCCTGACAGGAGACCAAAGGGCAACTAATGAAAAACTGTTTTTT. Translation: CASSQPLTGDQRATNEKLFF.

This clonotype was counted a few times. The chain is built from TRBV6-1 and TRBJ2-1; D perhaps matches TRBD1 (6 bases). Germline loops: CDR1 MNHNS, CDR2 SASEGT. The CDR3 contains 18 residues. V lost 5 bases and J lost 0, with 20 bases in between. Here the CDR3 reads CASSYLGAGVSSYNEQFF. DNA of the CDR3: TGTGCCAGCAGTTATTTGGGGGCAGGGGTAAGCTCCTACAATGAGCAGTTCTTC.

This rearrangement joins TRBV10-3 to TRBJ2-7, with TRBD2 as a possible D gene (6 bases). V dropped 11 bases and J dropped 0 bases, with 17 bases sitting between them. CDR3 length equals 14 residues. Germline values: CDR1 ENHRY, CDR2 SYGVKD. CDR3 amino acids: CASRDFSTSYEQYV. The CDR3, as DNA: TGTGCCTCAAGGGACTTTTCGACCTCCTACGAGCAGTACGTC.

As for this clonotype: The germline gene is not matched at one end of the junction; a read error may be the cause. The rearrangement links TRBV9 to TRBJ2-5; D may be TRBD2 (6 bases). Per the germline V gene, CDR1 is SGDLS and CDR2 is YYNGEE. The CDR3 extends over 13 amino acids. The CDR3 spells CASSGRRFETQYF. The CDR3, as DNA: TGCGCCAGCAGCGGGCGGAGGTTCGAGACCCAGTACTTC.

V usage is TRBV19 and J usage is TRBJ1-4; D is unclear. V lost 1 base, J lost 4 bases, and 4 bases lay in between. The CDR3 runs 13 residues. Germline V gene sequence: CDR1 LNHDA, CDR2 SQIVND (reference sequence). The CDR3 DNA is TGTGCCAGTAGTATAGGCCTTAATGAAAAACTGTTTTTT. Translated: CASSIGLNEKLFF.

This clonotype was detected ten times or more. The chain links TRBV7-8 to TRBJ1-2; weak D call: TRBD1 (6 bases). Germline-derived CDR1 and CDR2 are SGHVS and FQNEAQ. V was clipped by 4 bases and J by 7 bases, with 13 bases between them. This CDR3 has 13 amino acids. CDR3 loop: CASSSLGHFGYTF. The CDR3 DNA follows: TGTGCCAGCAGCTCCCTGGGACATTTTGGCTACACCTTC.